This T cell receptor (beta chain) was identified in a study of breast tumors, draining lymph nodes, adjacent tissues. Findings and limits, study-wide: Data fit most tumor T cells coming from lymph node, expanding in tumor. Compared with lymph nodes, tumors were less diverse; compared with nontumor tissue, more.

A note on this clonotype: Antigen unknown.

Samples came from axillary lymph nodes draining the breast cancer. TCRdb independently ran MiXCR on the multiplex PCR reads; one entry per CDR3 protein. The data show about 200,000 distinct CDR3 sequences, with around 29% seen just once and 4.3% held by the top ten. Germline V gene lookup returns CDR1 SGHVS and CDR2 FQNEAQ. V shed 2 bases, J shed 1 base, and the junction held 1 base outside the gene matches. The CDR3 has 14 amino acids. The TCR originated in a female donor with breast cancer. Some clones in this sample may be carry-over from other donors' samples. This chain connects TRBV7-8 to TRBJ2-5; 7 nucleotides line up with TRBD2. Source material: axillary lymph node tissue. CDR3 bases: TGTGCCAGCAGCTTAAAGCGGGGCCAAGAGACCCAGTACTTC. It encodes CASSLKRGQETQYF.